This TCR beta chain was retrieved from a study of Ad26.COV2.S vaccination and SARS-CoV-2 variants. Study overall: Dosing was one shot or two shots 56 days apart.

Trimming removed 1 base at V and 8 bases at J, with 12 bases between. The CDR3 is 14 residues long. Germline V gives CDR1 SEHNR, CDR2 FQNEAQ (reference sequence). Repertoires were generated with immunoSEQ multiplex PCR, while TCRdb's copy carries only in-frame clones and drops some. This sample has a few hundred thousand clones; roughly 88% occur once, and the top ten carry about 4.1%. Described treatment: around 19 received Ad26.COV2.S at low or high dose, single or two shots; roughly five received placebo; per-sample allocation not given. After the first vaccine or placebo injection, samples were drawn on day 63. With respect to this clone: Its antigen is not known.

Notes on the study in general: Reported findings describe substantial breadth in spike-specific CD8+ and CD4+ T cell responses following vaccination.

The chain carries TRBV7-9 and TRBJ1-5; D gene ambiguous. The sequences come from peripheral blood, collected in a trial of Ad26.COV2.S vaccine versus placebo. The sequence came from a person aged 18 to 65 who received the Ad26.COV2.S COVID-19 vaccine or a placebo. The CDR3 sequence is CASSLGTPMEPQHF. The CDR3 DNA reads TGTGCCAGCAGCTTAGGAACACCAATGGAGCCCCAGCATTTT.